The 5 T cell receptor beta chains given below trace back to one sample, sequenced in a study of T cell responses to AZD1222 COVID-19 vaccine. Libraries were prepared by immunoSEQ multiplex PCR; TCRdb keeps only in-frame clonotypes and omits some of them. The sample records 90,000 to 130,000 clones, about nine tenths being singletons. The sample in question was peripheral blood, obtained on day 0 of AZD1222 vaccination. The receptors derive from an adult in good health.

V is TRBV6-4 and J is TRBJ1-1, with 8 positions matching TRBD1. This CDR3 region has 16 residues. Trimming at V came to 4 bases and at J to 4 bases, leaving 11 bases not matched to a gene. The germline V gene encodes CDR1 MRHNA and CDR2 SNTAGT. This chain's CDR3 is CASSAVPGGAGTEAFF. The CDR3 DNA reads TGTGCCAGCAGTGCCGTCCCAGGGGGCGCGGGCACTGAAGCTTTCTTT.

In this sample, this clone turned up once. The chain has TRBV3-1 (or the pseudogene TRBV3-2) and TRBJ2-7, with 7 bases identical to TRBD2. The V gene's germline CDR1 is LGHDT and CDR2 YNNKEL (reference sequence). V shed 8 bases, J shed 2 bases, and the junction held 6 bases outside the gene matches. The CDR3 is made up of 13 amino acids. CDR3 in DNA: TGTGCCAGCGGGGTTGGGGGGGCCTACGAGCAGTACTTC. Encoded protein: CASGVGGAYEQYF.

The chain's CDR3 is CASSPSGGTNYGYTF. CDR3 nucleotide sequence: TGTGCCAGCTCACCTTCGGGGGGCACCAACTATGGCTACACCTTC. This rearrangement joins TRBV18 to TRBJ1-2, with D possibly matching TRBD1 (6 bases). Trimming stripped 3 bases from V and 2 bases from J, with 13 bases between. CDR1 and CDR2 from the germline V gene are KGHSH and LQKENI. CDR3 length: 15 amino acids.

This clone came up a few times. The V call is TRBV9, the J call TRBJ1-2; the D is unclear. Germline CDR1 reads SGDLS; CDR2 reads YYNGEE. The CDR3 loop spans 17 amino acids. The V end was cut by 0 bases, the J end by 0 bases, with 15 bases between. For the CDR3, the DNA is TGTGCCAGCAGCGTAGAAAAGGAGGACGCATCTAACTATGGCTACACCTTC. This gives the protein CASSVEKEDASNYGYTF. Using reference TRBV9 and TRBJ1-2 for the parts outside the CDR3, the full variable domain is DSGVTQTPKHLITATGQRVTLRCSPRSGDLSVYWYQQSLDQGLQFLIQYYNGEERAKGNILERFSAQQFPDLHSELNLSSLELGDSALYFCASSVEKEDASNYGYTFGSGTRLTVV.

The chain joins TRBV28 to TRBJ1-4; no clear D. The CDR3 extends over 15 amino acids. V was cut by 5 bases and J by 0 bases, with 10 bases left in between. Germline loops: CDR1 MDHEN, CDR2 SYDVKM. CDR3 amino acids: CASSPPRATNEKLFF. Written as DNA, the CDR3 is TGTGCCAGCAGTCCCCCGCGTGCAACTAATGAAAAACTGTTTTTT.